These 19 T cell receptor beta chains were all obtained from the same sample, sequenced in a study of siplizumab effects on memory and regulatory T cells. Data came from immunoSEQ multiplex PCR; TCRdb stores just in-frame clones and leaves some out. The sample gives around 77,000 clones, less than 95% of which show up once; approximately 31% is in the top ten. What was sequenced was CD8+ T cells sorted from blood. The receptors originated from a human donor in good health.

The chain uses TRBV7-8 and TRBJ2-1, with no clear D. CDR3 length: 13 amino acids. V was clipped by 4 bases and J by 9 bases, with 13 bases between them. In germline, CDR1 is SGHVS, CDR2 FQNEAQ. CDR3: CASSSGAGSEQFF. The CDR3 DNA follows: TGTGCCAGCAGCTCCGGCGCTGGCAGTGAGCAGTTCTTC.

The rearrangement uses TRBV27 and TRBJ2-5; TRBD2 agrees at 7 bases. The germline gives CDR1 MNHEY, CDR2 SMNVEV (reference sequence). V lost 2 bases and J lost 2; bases outside the gene matches: 5. CDR3 length: 15 amino acids. CDR3 DNA: TGTGCCAGCAGTTTACTAGCGGAGAAGCAAGAGACCCAGTACTTC. It codes for CASSLLAEKQETQYF.

The rearrangement links TRBV27 to TRBJ2-7, with D tentatively TRBD1 or TRBD2 (5 bases each). The germline V gene has CDR1 MNHEY and CDR2 SMNVEV (reference sequence). V lost 1 base and J 0 bases, leaving 13 bases between the germline ends. The CDR3 has 16 residues. The CDR3 DNA reads TGTGCCAGCAGTTTATGGGTCGGGACGGACTCCTACGAGCAGTACTTC. It yields the protein CASSLWVGTDSYEQYF.

The chain couples TRBV7-2 to TRBJ2-7; maybe TRBD2 (6 bases). CDR3 length: 16 residues. Per germline, CDR1 SGHTA and CDR2 FQGNSA. V lost 3 bases, J lost 4 bases, and 19 bases lay in between. The CDR3 nucleotides are TGTGCCAGCAGCTTCTGGGACTCCGGTGGGGGGTACGAGCAGTACTTC. The encoded protein is CASSFWDSGGGYEQYF.

The chain couples TRBV6-5 to TRBJ1-2, with 8 bases identical to TRBD1. J was trimmed by 4 bases and V by 5 bases; bases with no gene match: 6. The germline V gene has CDR1 MNHEY and CDR2 SVGAGI. The CDR3 spans 14 residues. CDR3 nucleotide sequence: TGTGCCAGCAGTGTACAGGGGGGAGGCTATGGCTACACCTTC. As protein: CASSVQGGGYGYTF.

This sequence joins TRBV6-1 and TRBJ1-2; D possibly corresponds to TRBD1 (6 bases). V gave up 0 bases and J gave up 5 bases, with 19 bases separating them. The CDR3 is 17 residues long. Per the germline V gene, CDR1 is MNHNS and CDR2 is SASEGT. The CDR3 DNA reads as TGTGCCAGCAGTGAAGCTCTGGGGGCGGCAGGTCCTTATGGCTACACCTTC. It encodes CASSEALGAAGPYGYTF.

A single count supports this clone. The chain couples TRBV29-1 to TRBJ2-7, with TRBD2 matching 8 bases. This CDR3 is built from 14 residues. V was pared by 7 bases and J by 0 bases, with 8 bases of the junction left unmatched. Germline CDR1 SQVTM, CDR2 ANQGSEA. Here the CDR3 reads CSAGGDFRSYEQYF. The DNA of the CDR3 is TGCAGCGCGGGAGGGGACTTTCGCTCCTACGAGCAGTACTTC.

V is TRBV11-2 and J is TRBJ2-5, with TRBD2 matching 7 bases. V was clipped by 4 bases and J by 0 bases; unmatched bases: 5. CDR1 SGHAT and CDR2 FQNNGV come from the germline V gene. The CDR3 has 15 amino acids. The CDR3 loop reads CASSSKLAYQETQYF. The CDR3 nucleotides are TGTGCCAGCAGCTCAAAACTAGCGTACCAAGAGACCCAGTACTTC.

This chain connects TRBV7-8 to TRBJ2-1, with 8 bases identical to TRBD2. The germline V gene has CDR1 SGHVS and CDR2 FQNEAQ. CDR3 size: 16 residues. V dropped 1 base and J dropped 0; count of bases not matched to a gene: 2. CDR3 protein: CASSLVAGSSYNEQFF. In DNA form, the CDR3 reads TGTGCCAGCAGCTTAGTAGCGGGGAGCTCCTACAATGAGCAGTTCTTC. Together with reference TRBV7-8 and TRBJ2-1, the CDR3 gives the full variable domain: GAGVSQSPRYKVAKRGQDVALRCDPISGHVSLFWYQQALGQGPEFLTYFQNEAQLDKSGLPSDRFFAERPEGSVSTLKIQRTQQEDSAVYLCASSLVAGSSYNEQFFGPGTRLTVL.

V gene TRBV4-1 combines with J gene TRBJ1-6; tentatively, D is TRBD1 (5 bases). The germline V gene encodes CDR1 MGHRA and CDR2 YSYEKL. CDR3 length: 14 residues. Trimming removed 3 bases at V and 10 bases at J, with 13 bases between. The CDR3 nucleotides read TGCGCCAGCAGCCAGGGGGGACTGGGATCACCCCTCCACTTT. This encodes CASSQGGLGSPLHF.

The chain employs TRBV6-5 and TRBJ2-7, with D unresolved. The germline gives CDR1 MNHEY, CDR2 SVGAGI. The CDR3 sequence is 15 residues long. V lost 0 bases and J 3 bases, leaving 12 bases between the germline ends. The CDR3 region is CASSYSADLNYEQYF. Here the CDR3 DNA reads TGTGCCAGCAGTTACTCGGCGGACCTAAACTACGAGCAGTACTTC.

J is TRBJ2-1 and V is TRBV14, with 7 positions matching TRBD2. The V and J ends lost 1 base and 10 bases, in that order; junction bases with no gene match: 7. CDR3 length: 14 amino acids. Germline CDR1 and CDR2: SGHDN and FVKESK. The CDR3 DNA reads TGTGCCAGCAGCCAAGTGTCTAGCGGAGTGGAGCAGTTCTTC. Translation: CASSQVSSGVEQFF.

V and J are TRBV6-4 and TRBJ2-3; 9 bases are shared with TRBD2. The CDR3 runs 16 residues. V lost 2 bases and J lost 0; bases outside the gene matches: 3. Looked up from germline, CDR1 is MRHNA and CDR2 is SNTAGT. CDR3 DNA: TGTGCCAGCAGTGACCGACTAGCGGATAGCACAGATACGCAGTATTTT. Its translation is CASSDRLADSTDTQYF.

The CDR3 protein is CASTYGEGSLNTEAFF. The CDR3 DNA follows: TGTGCCAGCACCTATGGGGAGGGGAGCCTGAACACTGAAGCTTTCTTT. V usage is TRBV5-4 and J usage is TRBJ1-1, with D perhaps matching TRBD1 (5 bases). This CDR3 has 16 amino acids. Trimming stripped 6 bases from V and 0 bases from J, with 18 bases between. Germline CDR1 and CDR2: SGHNT and YYREEE (reference sequence).

The chain recombines TRBV18 with TRBJ2-1; D uncertain. The germline V and J ends were trimmed by 2 bases and 4 bases, with 9 bases remaining between them. The CDR3 contains 14 residues. Germline CDR1 KGHSH, CDR2 LQKENI. CDR3 in amino acids: CASSPGKIYNEQFF. Here the CDR3 DNA reads TGTGCCAGCTCACCAGGGAAAATATACAATGAGCAGTTCTTC.

The chain combines TRBV4-1 with TRBJ2-3; 12 bases agree with TRBD2. Per germline, CDR1 MGHRA and CDR2 YSYEKL. The CDR3 contains 15 residues. J was trimmed by 3 bases and V by 6 bases; bases with no gene match: 4. The CDR3 sequence: CASSSSGGGTDTQYF. The CDR3 DNA sequence: TGCGCCAGCAGTTCTAGCGGGGGGGGAACAGATACGCAGTATTTT.

The genes are TRBV7-6 and TRBJ2-3; a possible D gene is TRBD2 (6 bases). With 5 bases removed from V and 5 bases from J, the gap between germline ends came to 20 bases. Germline lookup yields CDR1 SGHVS and CDR2 FNYEAQ. This CDR3 spans 16 amino acids. This chain's CDR3 is CASSPSPGLRGDTQYF. For the CDR3, the DNA is TGTGCCAGCAGCCCAAGCCCGGGACTCCGGGGAGATACGCAGTATTTT.

The chain combines TRBV9 with TRBJ2-7, with D possibly TRBD2 on 6 matching bases. V lost 4 bases to trimming and J lost 4 bases, with 18 bases between them. Germline V gene data show CDR1 as SGDLS and CDR2 as YYNGEE. CDR3 length: 15 residues. CDR3: CASSPRLGGGYEQYF. For the CDR3, the DNA is TGTGCCAGCAGCCCCCGTCTGGGGGGAGGATACGAGCAGTACTTC.

The chain carries TRBV13 and TRBJ2-2; 16 nucleotides agree with TRBD2. With V trimmed by 5 bases and J by 6 bases, 3 bases remained unmatched. Germline CDR1 reads PRHDT; CDR2 reads FYEKMQ (reference sequence). The CDR3 has 16 residues. The chain's CDR3 is CASSPGLAGGPGELFF. The DNA of the CDR3 is TGTGCCAGCAGCCCGGGACTAGCGGGAGGGCCCGGGGAGCTGTTTTTT.